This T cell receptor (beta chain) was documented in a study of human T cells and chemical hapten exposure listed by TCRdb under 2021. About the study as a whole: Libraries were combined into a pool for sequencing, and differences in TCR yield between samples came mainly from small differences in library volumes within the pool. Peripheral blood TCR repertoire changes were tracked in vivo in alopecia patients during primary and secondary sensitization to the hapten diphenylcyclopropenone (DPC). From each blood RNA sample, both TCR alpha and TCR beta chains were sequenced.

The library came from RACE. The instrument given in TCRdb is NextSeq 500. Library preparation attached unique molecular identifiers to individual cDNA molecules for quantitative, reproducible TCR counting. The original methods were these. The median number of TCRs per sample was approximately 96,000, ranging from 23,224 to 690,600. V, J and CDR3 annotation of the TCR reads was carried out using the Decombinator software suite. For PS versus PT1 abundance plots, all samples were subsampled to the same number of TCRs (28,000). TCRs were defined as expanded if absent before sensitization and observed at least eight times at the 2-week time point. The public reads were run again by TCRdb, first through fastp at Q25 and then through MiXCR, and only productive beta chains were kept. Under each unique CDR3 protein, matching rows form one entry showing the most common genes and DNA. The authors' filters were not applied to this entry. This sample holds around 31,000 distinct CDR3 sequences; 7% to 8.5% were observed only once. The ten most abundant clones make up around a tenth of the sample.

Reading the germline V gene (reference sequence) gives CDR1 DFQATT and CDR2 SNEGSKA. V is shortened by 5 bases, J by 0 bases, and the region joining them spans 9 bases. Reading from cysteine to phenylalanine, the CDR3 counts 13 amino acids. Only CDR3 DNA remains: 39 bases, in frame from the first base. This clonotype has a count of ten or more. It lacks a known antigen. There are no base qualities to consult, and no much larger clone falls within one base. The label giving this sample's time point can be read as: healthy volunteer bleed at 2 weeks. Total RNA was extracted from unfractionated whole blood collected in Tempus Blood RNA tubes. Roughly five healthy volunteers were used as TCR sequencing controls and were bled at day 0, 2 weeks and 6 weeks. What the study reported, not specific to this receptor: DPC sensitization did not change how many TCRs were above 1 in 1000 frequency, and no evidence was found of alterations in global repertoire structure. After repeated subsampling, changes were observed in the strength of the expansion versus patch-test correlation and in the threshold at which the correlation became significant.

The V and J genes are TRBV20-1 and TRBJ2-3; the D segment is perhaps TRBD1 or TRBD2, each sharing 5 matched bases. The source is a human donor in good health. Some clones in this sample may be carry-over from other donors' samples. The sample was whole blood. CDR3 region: CSAARDSTDTQYF. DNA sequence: TGCAGTGCTGCTCGGGACAGCACAGATACGCAGTATTTT.